This record covers a single T cell receptor (beta chain). This specimen includes other DNA sequences encoding the same CDR3. The CDR3 runs 18 residues. The germline V gene has CDR1 SGHVS and CDR2 FNYEAQ. V lost 3 bases, J lost 1 base, and 22 bases lay in between. At baseline, cycle 4 day 1, and cycle 7 day 1, blood was sampled. Profiled with immunoSEQ multiplex PCR; TCRdb holds only in-frame clones, not every one. The profile covers some 100,000 clones, with roughly 90% appearing a single time and 3.4% taken by the ten largest. These data belong to a study of OX40 agonist ivuxolimab in advanced cancers.

The chain joins TRBV7-6 to TRBJ2-7; D possibly corresponds to TRBD1 (6 bases). The sequenced sample was CD4+ or CD8+ T cells sorted from blood, obtained in a trial of the OX40 agonist ivuxolimab. The TCR originated in an adult with an advanced solid tumor such as melanoma, head and neck, liver or kidney cancer. CDR3 amino acids: CASSLEAEVGQTSYEQYF. The CDR3 DNA reads TGTGCCAGCAGCTTGGAGGCTGAGGTTGGACAGACGTCCTACGAGCAGTACTTC.